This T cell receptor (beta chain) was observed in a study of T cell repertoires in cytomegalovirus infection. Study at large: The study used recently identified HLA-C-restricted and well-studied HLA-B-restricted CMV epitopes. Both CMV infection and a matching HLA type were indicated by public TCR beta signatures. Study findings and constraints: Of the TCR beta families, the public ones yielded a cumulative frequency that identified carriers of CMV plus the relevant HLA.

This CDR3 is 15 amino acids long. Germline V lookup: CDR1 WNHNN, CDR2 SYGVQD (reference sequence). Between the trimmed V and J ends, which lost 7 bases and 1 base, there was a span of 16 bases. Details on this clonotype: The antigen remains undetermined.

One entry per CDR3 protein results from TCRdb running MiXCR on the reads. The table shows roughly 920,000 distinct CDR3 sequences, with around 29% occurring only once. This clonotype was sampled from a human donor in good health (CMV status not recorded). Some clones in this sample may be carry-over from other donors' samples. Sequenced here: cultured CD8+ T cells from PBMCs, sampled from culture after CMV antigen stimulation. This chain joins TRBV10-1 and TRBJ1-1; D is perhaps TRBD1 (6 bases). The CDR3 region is CASTGSTGSNTEAFF. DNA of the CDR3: TGCGCCAGCACCGGATCCACAGGGTCGAACACTGAAGCTTTCTTT.